The 30 T cell receptor beta chains below all came from one sample that was sequenced in a study of early T cells in non-severe SARS-CoV-2 infection. TCRdb reanalysed the 5' RACE reads using MiXCR and keeps one entry per CDR3 protein. This sample has around 57,000 distinct CDR3 sequences, with around 10% found just once. What was sequenced was whole blood. Source of these receptors: an adult who was a healthcare worker with PCR-confirmed SARS-CoV-2 infection or an uninfected control (not recorded which).

V gene TRBV9 combines with J gene TRBJ2-1; perhaps TRBD2 as D (5 bases). Germline V gene sequence: CDR1 SGDLS, CDR2 YYNGEE. The CDR3 is made up of 13 amino acids. With 0 bases removed from V and 7 bases from J, the gap between germline ends came to 8 bases. DNA of the CDR3: TGTGCCAGCAGCGTAGGGGAGCCGAATGAGCAGTTCTTC. Protein sequence: CASSVGEPNEQFF.

This clonotype was picked up many times. The V call is TRBV6-5, the J call TRBJ2-2; 7 bases are a match to TRBD1. Germline CDR1 is MNHEY and CDR2 is SVGAGI. This CDR3 region has 15 residues. After removal of 6 bases from V and 2 bases from J, the junction contained 6 bases not matched to a gene. The CDR3 sequence: CASRPRDSNTGELFF. In nucleotides, the CDR3 is TGTGCCAGCAGGCCCCGGGACAGCAACACCGGGGAGCTGTTTTTT.

The chain employs TRBV3-1 and TRBJ2-1, with a weak D call TRBD1 (6 bases). This CDR3 has 15 residues. V was clipped by 3 bases and J by 6 bases, with 15 bases between them. Germline V gene sequence: CDR1 LGHDT, CDR2 YNNKEL (reference sequence). This CDR3 is CASSQLGAFFNEQFF. The CDR3 DNA reads TGTGCCAGCAGCCAGTTGGGGGCGTTTTTCAATGAGCAGTTCTTC.

This clonotype came up many times. The rearrangement joins TRBV7-2 to TRBJ2-1; the match to TRBD2 covers 11 bases. Trimming at V came to 5 bases and at J to 4 bases, leaving 7 bases not matched to a gene. The germline V gene encodes CDR1 SGHTA and CDR2 FQGNSA. CDR3 length: 16 residues. CDR3 loop: CASSEFGTSGYNEQFF. Written as DNA, the CDR3 is TGTGCCAGCAGCGAATTCGGGACTAGCGGTTACAATGAGCAGTTCTTC.

This clonotype was seen a few times. This rearrangement joins TRBV12-3 or TRBV12-4 to TRBJ2-2; D is unresolved. Trimming cost V 5 bases and J 6 bases, with 16 bases left between them. The CDR3 sequence is 15 residues long. The CDR3 region is CASSPANGSPGELFF. The DNA for the CDR3 is TGTGCCAGCAGTCCGGCTAATGGCTCCCCCGGGGAGCTGTTTTTT.

The table lists this clonotype with many counts. The chain links TRBV28 to TRBJ2-6; the D gene is possibly TRBD2 (5 bases). The CDR3 loop spans 14 amino acids. V was cut by 3 bases and J by 2 bases, with 5 bases left in between. Germline V gene lookup returns CDR1 MDHEN and CDR2 SYDVKM. Here the CDR3 reads CASSLRAGANVLTF. DNA for the CDR3: TGTGCCAGCAGTTTGAGGGCTGGGGCCAACGTCCTGACTTTC.

This chain connects TRBV29-1 to TRBJ2-4; possible D gene TRBD1, 5 bases. Trimming removed 4 bases at V and 6 bases at J, with 16 bases between. Germline V gene data show CDR1 as SQVTM and CDR2 as ANQGSEA. CDR3 size: 14 residues. CDR3 sequence (DNA): TGCAGCGTTGGAATCTTCGCAGGGTTAAACATTCAGTACTTC. Translated: CSVGIFAGLNIQYF.

This clonotype was seen ten or more times. This rearrangement joins TRBV7-2 to TRBJ1-5; no reliable D call. Trimming pared 2 bases from V and 2 bases from J, leaving 10 bases between. The CDR3 has 15 amino acids. Germline-derived CDR1 and CDR2 are SGHTA and FQGNSA. CDR3 DNA: TGTGCCAGCAGCTTAAGCGGACCGGGCAATCAGCCCCAGCATTTT. Protein product: CASSLSGPGNQPQHF.

Remarks on this clonotype: At one end the junction does not follow the germline gene, possibly because of a read error. This chain uses TRBV5-1 with TRBJ2-3; D call uncertain. The length of the CDR3 is 12 residues. The V gene's germline CDR1 is SGHRS and CDR2 YFSETQ. CDR3 in amino acids: CPSSLRRDTQYF. The CDR3 coding sequence is TGCCCCAGCAGCTTGAGGCGCGATACGCAGTATTTT.

This clonotype occurred many times. The CDR3 DNA reads TGCGCCAGCAGCCATTTGGGGAAAAAACTGTTTTTT. Translated: CASSHLGKKLFF. The V call is TRBV4-1, the J call TRBJ1-4; unclear D gene. The CDR3 runs to 12 residues. Trimming took 3 bases from V and 9 from J, leaving 8 bases between them. CDR1 is MGHRA, CDR2 YSYEKL, per germline.

This clonotype was counted between two and nine times. The V and J genes are TRBV2 and TRBJ2-1; 7 nucleotides line up with TRBD2. CDR3 length: 15 amino acids. Germline trimming cut 5 bases from V and 2 bases from J; bases unmatched to any gene: 6. Germline V gene data show CDR1 as SNHLY and CDR2 as FYNNEI. The CDR3 is CASSSPAGPYNEQFF. In nucleotides, the CDR3 is TGTGCCAGCAGTTCCCCAGCGGGGCCCTACAATGAGCAGTTCTTC.

V and J are TRBV9 and TRBJ2-2; TRBD1 agrees at 7 bases. Germline CDR1 and CDR2: SGDLS and YYNGEE. CDR3 length: 16 residues. Losses at the gene ends were 0 bases for V and 1 base for J; bases not matched to a gene: 3. CDR3 coding DNA: TGTGCCAGCAGCGTAGGGTGGACAGGGAACACCGGGGAGCTGTTTTTT. It codes for CASSVGWTGNTGELFF.

The sample holds many counts of this clonotype. This chain joins TRBV5-1 and TRBJ2-6; 11 bases match TRBD2. The CDR3 is 18 amino acids. Germline V lookup: CDR1 SGHRS, CDR2 YFSETQ. J lost 2 bases, V lost 4 bases, and 8 bases had no gene match. The CDR3 DNA reads as TGCGCCAGCAGCAGGGGCGGGACTAGCGGCCCTGGGGCCAACGTCCTGACTTTC. Protein product: CASSRGGTSGPGANVLTF.

This clonotype was counted only a few times. The chain joins TRBV7-2 to TRBJ2-4, with a tentative D call TRBD1 (6 bases). This CDR3 contains 16 residues. Germline CDR1 is SGHTA and CDR2 is FQGNSA. V dropped 0 bases and J dropped 1 base, with 10 bases sitting between them. The CDR3: CASSLASQGAKNIQYF. The CDR3 coding sequence is TGTGCCAGCAGCTTAGCTTCTCAGGGGGCCAAAAACATTCAGTACTTC.

This clonotype was found a few times. V and J are TRBV18 and TRBJ1-3; D not certain. Germline CDR1 is KGHSH and CDR2 is LQKENI. CDR3 length: 14 amino acids. The V end was cut by 5 bases, the J end by 0 bases, with 8 bases between. CDR3 sequence: CASSDGVSGNTIYF. The CDR3 DNA reads as TGTGCCAGCTCAGACGGAGTCTCTGGAAACACCATATATTTT.

The sample holds a few counts of this clonotype. The rearrangement joins TRBV29-1 to TRBJ1-1; TRBD1 matches 10 bases. CDR1 and CDR2 (germline): SQVTM, ANQGSEA. V trimming: 4 bases; J trimming: 5 bases; junction bases outside the gene matches: 4. The CDR3 is 13 amino acids. CDR3 residues: CSVADRGGTEAFF. CDR3 DNA sequence: TGCAGCGTTGCGGACAGGGGGGGGACTGAAGCTTTCTTT.

This clonotype was picked up many times. The chain recombines TRBV5-6 with TRBJ1-1; D is unclear. This CDR3 region has 15 residues. Germline V lookup: CDR1 SGHDT, CDR2 YYEEEE. V lost 0 bases and J lost 6, with 15 bases in between. CDR3 in DNA: TGTGCCAGCAGCTTGGGGCAGTTTGTTTTCGCTGAAGCTTTCTTT. As protein: CASSLGQFVFAEAFF.

This clonotype was observed a few times. This chain connects TRBV12-3 or TRBV12-4 to TRBJ2-3; no clear D. The CDR3 is 12 amino acids. V was cut by 6 bases and J by 8 bases, with 12 bases left in between. The CDR3 coding sequence is TGTGCCAGCAGGTCTGGGGTCGGTACGCAGTATTTT. The encoded protein is CASRSGVGTQYF.

This clonotype appeared many times. The chain is built from TRBV4-1 and TRBJ1-1; D remains unclear. CDR1 and CDR2 from the germline V gene are MGHRA and YSYEKL. The CDR3 covers 13 residues. V shed 5 bases and J shed 8 bases, with 15 bases lying between them. The CDR3 is CASSTRASGEAFF. As DNA, the CDR3 is TGCGCCAGCAGCACCCGTGCGTCGGGGGAAGCTTTCTTT.

This clonotype was found a few times. The chain employs TRBV20-1 and TRBJ2-7; D might be TRBD2 (6 bases). The ends were cut back, 5 bases at V and 0 bases at J, with 14 bases in the middle. CDR3 size: 14 residues. Germline V gene sequence: CDR1 DFQATT, CDR2 SNEGSKA (reference sequence). CDR3: CSALAGLTSYEQYF. The DNA for the CDR3 is TGCAGTGCTTTGGCGGGACTGACCTCCTACGAGCAGTACTTC.

This clonotype was detected ten times or more. The chain is built from TRBV30 and TRBJ2-2, with D possibly being TRBD2 (6 bases). Trimming stripped 4 bases from V and 0 bases from J, with 12 bases between. The CDR3 is 15 residues long. The V gene's germline CDR1 is GTSNPN and CDR2 SVGIG (reference sequence). CDR3 sequence (DNA): TGTGCCTGGAATCGCTTAGCGGCGAACACCGGGGAGCTGTTTTTT. Translated: CAWNRLAANTGELFF.

The chain uses TRBV20-1 and TRBJ2-3; tentative D call: TRBD1 (6 bases). CDR3 length equals 16 residues. The germline V and J ends were trimmed by 3 bases and 4 bases, with 20 bases remaining between them. The germline V gene encodes CDR1 DFQATT and CDR2 SNEGSKA (reference sequence). CDR3 amino acids: CSASTVARGTSDTQYF. As DNA, the CDR3 is TGCAGTGCTAGTACTGTTGCCAGGGGAACTTCAGATACGCAGTATTTT.

This clonotype was picked up many times. The rearrangement uses TRBV7-9 and TRBJ2-3; D possibly corresponds to TRBD1 (6 bases). The V and J ends lost 2 bases and 6 bases respectively, with 21 bases between them. This CDR3 has 17 residues. CDR1 is SEHNR and CDR2 is FQNEAQ in the germline V gene (reference sequence). The CDR3 sequence is CASSLRPLGPTGDTQYF. CDR3 coding DNA: TGTGCCAGCAGCTTACGACCCCTAGGGCCTACAGGGGATACGCAGTATTTT.

This clonotype showed up many times. The gene calls are TRBV25-1 and TRBJ1-6, with unresolved D. V lost 6 bases and J lost 7, with 7 bases in between. The CDR3 spans 12 residues. Germline V gene data show CDR1 as MGHDK and CDR2 as SYGVNS. The CDR3 loop reads CASREKNSPLHF. DNA for the CDR3: TGTGCCAGCAGGGAGAAGAATTCACCCCTCCACTTT.

CDR3 in amino acids: CASRRSDLEGYEQYF. The CDR3 DNA reads as TGTGCCAGCAGACGCTCGGATTTGGAGGGCTACGAGCAGTACTTC. V and J are TRBV6-2 or TRBV6-3 and TRBJ2-7, with TRBD2 as a possible D gene (6 bases). Germline CDR1 and CDR2: MNHEY and SVGEGT. V lost 6 bases, J lost 3 bases, and 18 bases lay in between. This CDR3 contains 15 residues.

This clonotype was seen many times. The J gene is TRBJ2-3, the V gene TRBV28; D unclear. Looked up from germline, CDR1 is MDHEN and CDR2 is SYDVKM. The CDR3 contains 17 residues. V gave up 5 bases and J gave up 4 bases, with 22 bases separating them. This chain's CDR3 is CASSPRASSLLADTQYF. CDR3 nucleotide sequence: TGTGCCAGCAGTCCCCGAGCGTCGAGTCTCCTGGCAGATACGCAGTATTTT.

This clonotype counts as medium-sized. The gene calls are TRBV10-2 and TRBJ2-7; D remains unclear. The CDR3 loop spans 13 amino acids. The germline V and J ends were trimmed by 0 bases and 3 bases, with 6 bases remaining between them. Germline assignment: CDR1 WSHSY and CDR2 SAAADI. The chain's CDR3 is CASSESINYEQYF. In DNA form, the CDR3 reads TGCGCCAGCAGTGAGTCCATCAACTACGAGCAGTACTTC.

This chain links TRBV3-1 with TRBJ2-5; D not resolved. V lost 3 bases to trimming and J lost 2 bases, with 4 bases between them. The CDR3 spans 12 residues. Germline assignment: CDR1 LGHDT and CDR2 YNNKEL (reference sequence). CDR3 loop: CASSHRQETQYF. The CDR3 DNA reads as TGTGCCAGCAGCCACAGGCAAGAGACCCAGTACTTC.

This clonotype was counted at least ten times. The chain joins TRBV20-1 to TRBJ2-7, with TRBD1 as a possible D gene (6 bases). Germline V lookup: CDR1 DFQATT, CDR2 SNEGSKA (reference sequence). The CDR3 length is 11 residues. With 6 bases removed from V and 7 bases from J, the gap between germline ends came to 13 bases. In DNA form, the CDR3 reads TGCAGTGCCGGGGACACTGGGGAGCAGTACTTC. Its translation: CSAGDTGEQYF.

CDR3 in amino acids: CASRIAETNNEQFF. The CDR3 DNA follows: TGTGCCAGCAGAATAGCGGAGACCAACAATGAGCAGTTCTTC. The chain uses TRBV27 and TRBJ2-1; maybe TRBD2 (6 bases). Trimming shortened V by 6 bases and J by 5 bases, and 14 bases separated the two germline ends. The CDR3 length is 14 residues. Germline values: CDR1 MNHEY, CDR2 SMNVEV (reference sequence).